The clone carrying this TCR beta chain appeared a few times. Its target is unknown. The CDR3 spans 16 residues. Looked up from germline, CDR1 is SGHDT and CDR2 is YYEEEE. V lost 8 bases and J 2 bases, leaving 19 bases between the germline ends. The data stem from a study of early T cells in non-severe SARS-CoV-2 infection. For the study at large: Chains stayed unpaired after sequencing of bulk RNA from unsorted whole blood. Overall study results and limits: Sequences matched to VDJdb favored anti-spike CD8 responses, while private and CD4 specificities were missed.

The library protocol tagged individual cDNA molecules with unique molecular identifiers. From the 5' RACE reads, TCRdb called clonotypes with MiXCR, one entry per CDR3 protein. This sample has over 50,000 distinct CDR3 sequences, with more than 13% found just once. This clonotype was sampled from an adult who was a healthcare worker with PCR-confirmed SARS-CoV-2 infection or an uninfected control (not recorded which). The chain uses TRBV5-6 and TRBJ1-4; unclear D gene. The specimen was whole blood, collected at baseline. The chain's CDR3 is CASSGWDLTTNEKLFF. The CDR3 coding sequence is TGTGCCAGTTCCGGATGGGATTTAACCACTAATGAAAAACTGTTTTTT.